This T cell receptor (beta chain) was profiled in a study of CD8+CD57+ T cells in acquired aplastic anemia. The germline CDR1 and CDR2 sequences are SGHTA and FQGNSA. This CDR3 contains 12 residues. The study profiled TCR beta VDJ and CDR3 using genomic DNA as template. TCRdb called the reads again in MiXCR, with one record for every CDR3 protein. The data hold about 150,000 distinct CDR3 sequences, with about 50% observed a single time. CD8+CD57+ cell expansion, shown by flow cytometry, had occurred in the patients selected for sequencing. Patient blood was sampled before any therapy had been received. On this clonotype: A much more abundant neighbour one base away suggests this may be a read error.

The chain uses TRBV7-2 and TRBJ2-4; no clear D. The TCR comes from a human donor with aplastic anemia. The sample was sorted CD4+, CD8+, or CD8+CD57+ T cells (not recorded which) from PBMCs. The CDR3 here is CASNLNQNIQYF. The CDR3 bases are TGTGCCAGCAACTTAAACCAAAACATTCAGTACTTC.